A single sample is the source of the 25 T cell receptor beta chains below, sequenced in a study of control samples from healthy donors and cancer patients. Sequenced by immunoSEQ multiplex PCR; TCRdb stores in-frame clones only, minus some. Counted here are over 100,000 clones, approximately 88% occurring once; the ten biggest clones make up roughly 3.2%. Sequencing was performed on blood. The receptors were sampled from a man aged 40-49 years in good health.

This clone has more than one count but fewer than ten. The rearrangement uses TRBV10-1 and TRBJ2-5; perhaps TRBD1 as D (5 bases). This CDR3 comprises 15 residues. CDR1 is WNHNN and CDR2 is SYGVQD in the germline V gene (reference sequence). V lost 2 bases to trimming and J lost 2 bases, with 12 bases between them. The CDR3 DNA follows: TGCGCCAGCAGTGAGGGGGCAACGTTTCAAGAGACCCAGTACTTC. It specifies CASSEGATFQETQYF.

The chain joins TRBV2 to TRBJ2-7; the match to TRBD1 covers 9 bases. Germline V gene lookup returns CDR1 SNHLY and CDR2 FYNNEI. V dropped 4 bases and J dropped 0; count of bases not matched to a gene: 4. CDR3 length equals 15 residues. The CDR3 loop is CASSVWTGDSYEQYF. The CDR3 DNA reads TGTGCCAGCAGTGTTTGGACAGGGGACTCCTACGAGCAGTACTTC.

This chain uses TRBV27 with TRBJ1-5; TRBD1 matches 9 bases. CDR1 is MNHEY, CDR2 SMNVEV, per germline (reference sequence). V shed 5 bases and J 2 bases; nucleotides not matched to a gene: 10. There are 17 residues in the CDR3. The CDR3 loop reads CASSAYGQGSGNQPQHF. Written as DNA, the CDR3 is TGTGCCAGCAGTGCCTACGGACAGGGGTCGGGCAATCAGCCCCAGCATTTT.

CDR3 coding DNA: TGTGCCAGCAGTGCCTGGTTGGGTCACGAGCAGTACTTC. Amino acid sequence: CASSAWLGHEQYF. This chain connects TRBV25-1 to TRBJ2-7, with D hard to call. Trimming shortened V by 4 bases and J by 5 bases, and 12 bases separated the two germline ends. This CDR3 is built from 13 residues. CDR1 is MGHDK and CDR2 is SYGVNS in the germline V gene.

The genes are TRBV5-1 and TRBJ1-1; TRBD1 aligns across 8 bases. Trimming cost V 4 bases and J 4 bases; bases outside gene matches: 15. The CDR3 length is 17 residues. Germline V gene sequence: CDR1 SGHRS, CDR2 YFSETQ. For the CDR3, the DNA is TGCGCCAGCAGCAGGAGGACAGGGCGAGATGAGAGCACTGAAGCTTTCTTT. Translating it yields CASSRRTGRDESTEAFF.

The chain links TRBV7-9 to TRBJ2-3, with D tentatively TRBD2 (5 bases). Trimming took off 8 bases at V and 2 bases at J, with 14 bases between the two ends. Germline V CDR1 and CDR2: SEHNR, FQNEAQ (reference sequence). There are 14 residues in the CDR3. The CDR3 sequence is CASSVGGPTDTQYF. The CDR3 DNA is TGTGCCAGCTCTGTAGGAGGACCCACAGATACGCAGTATTTT.

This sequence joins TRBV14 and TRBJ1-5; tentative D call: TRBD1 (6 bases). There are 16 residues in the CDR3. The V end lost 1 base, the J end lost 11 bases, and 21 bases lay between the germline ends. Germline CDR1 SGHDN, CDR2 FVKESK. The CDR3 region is CASSQVGHGDIIAQHF. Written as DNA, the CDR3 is TGTGCCAGCAGCCAAGTGGGACACGGTGATATCATAGCCCAGCATTTT.

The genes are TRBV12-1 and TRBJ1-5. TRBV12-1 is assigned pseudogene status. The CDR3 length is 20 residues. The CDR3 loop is CASSPTVLVGSRELDQPQHF. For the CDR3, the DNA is TGTGCCAGCAGCCCAACTGTTCTAGTAGGTTCCAGGGAGTTGGATCAGCCCCAGCATTTT.

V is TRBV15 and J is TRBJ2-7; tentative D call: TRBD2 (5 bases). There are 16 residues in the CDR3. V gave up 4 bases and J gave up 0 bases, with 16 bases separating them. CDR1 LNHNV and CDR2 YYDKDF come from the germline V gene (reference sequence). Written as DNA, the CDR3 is TGTGCCACCAGCACCCTCGAGGGTCTGAGCTCCTACGAGCAGTACTTC. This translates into CATSTLEGLSSYEQYF.

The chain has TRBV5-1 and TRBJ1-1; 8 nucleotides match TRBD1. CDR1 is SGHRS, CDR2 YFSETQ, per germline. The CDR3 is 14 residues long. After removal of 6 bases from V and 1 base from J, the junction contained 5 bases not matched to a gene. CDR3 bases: TGCGCCAGCATGATCGGGACAGGGAACACTGAAGCTTTCTTT. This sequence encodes CASMIGTGNTEAFF.

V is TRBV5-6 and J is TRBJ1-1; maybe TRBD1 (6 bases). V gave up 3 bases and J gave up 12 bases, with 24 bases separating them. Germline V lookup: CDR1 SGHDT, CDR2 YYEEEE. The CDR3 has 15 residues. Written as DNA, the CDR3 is TGTGCCAGCAGCTCCCCAGGGACACTATCTCAACACCCTTTCTTT. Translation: CASSSPGTLSQHPFF. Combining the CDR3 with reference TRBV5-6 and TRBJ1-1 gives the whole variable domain DAGVTQSPTHLIKTRGQQVTLRCSPKSGHDTVSWYQQALGQGPQFIFQYYEEEERQRGNFPDRFSGHQFPNYSSELNVNALLLGDSALYLCASSSPGTLSQHPFFGQGTRLTVV.

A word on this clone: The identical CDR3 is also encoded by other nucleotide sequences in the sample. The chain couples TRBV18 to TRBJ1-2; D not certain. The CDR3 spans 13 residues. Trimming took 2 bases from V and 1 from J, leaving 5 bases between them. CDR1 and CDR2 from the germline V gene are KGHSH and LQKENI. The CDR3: CASSPRDNYGYTF. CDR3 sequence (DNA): TGTGCCAGCTCACCAAGGGATAACTATGGCTACACCTTC.

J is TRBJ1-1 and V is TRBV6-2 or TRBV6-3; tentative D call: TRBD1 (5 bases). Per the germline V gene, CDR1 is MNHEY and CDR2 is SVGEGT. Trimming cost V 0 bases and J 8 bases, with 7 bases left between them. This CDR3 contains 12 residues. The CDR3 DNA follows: TGTGCCAGCAGTTACTCTCGGACAGAAGCTTTCTTT. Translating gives CASSYSRTEAFF.

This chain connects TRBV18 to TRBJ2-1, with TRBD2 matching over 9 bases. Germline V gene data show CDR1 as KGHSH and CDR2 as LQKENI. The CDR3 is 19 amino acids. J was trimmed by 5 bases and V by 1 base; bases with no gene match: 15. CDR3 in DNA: TGTGCCAGCTCACCACGGTCCCAGGGTTCCAGCGGGGGGAACAATGAGCAGTTCTTC. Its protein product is CASSPRSQGSSGGNNEQFF.

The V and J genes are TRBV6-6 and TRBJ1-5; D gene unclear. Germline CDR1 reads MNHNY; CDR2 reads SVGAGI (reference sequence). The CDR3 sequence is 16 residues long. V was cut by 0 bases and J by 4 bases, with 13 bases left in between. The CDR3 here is CASSYSHAGENQPQHF. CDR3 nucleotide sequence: TGTGCCAGCAGTTACTCCCACGCAGGAGAGAATCAGCCCCAGCATTTT.

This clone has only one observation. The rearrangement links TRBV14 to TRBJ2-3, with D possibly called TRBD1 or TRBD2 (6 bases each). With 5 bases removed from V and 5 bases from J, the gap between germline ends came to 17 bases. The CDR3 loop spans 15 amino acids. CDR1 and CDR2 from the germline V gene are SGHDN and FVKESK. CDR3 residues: CASSTTGGRGDTQYF. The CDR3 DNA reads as TGTGCCAGCAGCACTACCGGGGGCCGGGGAGATACGCAGTATTTT.

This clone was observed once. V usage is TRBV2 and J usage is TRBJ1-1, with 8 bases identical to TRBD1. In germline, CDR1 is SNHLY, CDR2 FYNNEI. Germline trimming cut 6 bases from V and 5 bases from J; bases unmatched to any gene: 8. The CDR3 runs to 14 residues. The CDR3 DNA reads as TGTGCCAGCAGAGAACAGGGGGTTTGGACTGAAGCTTTCTTT. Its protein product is CASREQGVWTEAFF.

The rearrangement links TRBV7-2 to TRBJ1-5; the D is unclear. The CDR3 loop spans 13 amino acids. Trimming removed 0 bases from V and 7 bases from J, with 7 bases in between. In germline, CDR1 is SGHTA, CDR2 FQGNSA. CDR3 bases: TGTGCCAGCAGCTTAGCTAGTGGACAGCCCCAGCATTTT. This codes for CASSLASGQPQHF.

The CDR3, as DNA: TGTGCCAGCAGCTTCCAACAGGCGCTTAATGAAAAACTGTTTTTT. It is translated as CASSFQQALNEKLFF. This chain uses TRBV5-8 with TRBJ1-4; tentative D call: TRBD1 (5 bases). CDR1 is SGHTS and CDR2 is YDEGEE in the germline V gene. The V gene lost 2 bases and the J gene lost 4 bases, with 12 bases spanning the gap. The CDR3 runs to 15 residues.

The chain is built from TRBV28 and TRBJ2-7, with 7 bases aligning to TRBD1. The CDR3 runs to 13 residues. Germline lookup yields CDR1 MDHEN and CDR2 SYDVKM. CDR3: CASRKGTVNEQYF. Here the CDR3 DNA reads TGTGCTAGTAGGAAAGGGACAGTCAACGAGCAGTACTTC.

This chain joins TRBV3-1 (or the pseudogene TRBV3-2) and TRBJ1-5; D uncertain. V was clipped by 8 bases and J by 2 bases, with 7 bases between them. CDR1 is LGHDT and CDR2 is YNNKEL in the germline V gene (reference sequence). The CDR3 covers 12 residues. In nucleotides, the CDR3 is TGTGCCAGCCGCCGAGGCAATCAGCCCCAGCATTTT. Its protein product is CASRRGNQPQHF.

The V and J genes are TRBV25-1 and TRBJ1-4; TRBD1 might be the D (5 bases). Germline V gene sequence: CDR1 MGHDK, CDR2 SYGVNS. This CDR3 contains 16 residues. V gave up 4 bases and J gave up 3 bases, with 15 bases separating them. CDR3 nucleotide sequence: TGTGCCAGCAGTGGGGGCGGATCTCGGGCTAATGAAAAACTGTTTTTT. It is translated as CASSGGGSRANEKLFF.

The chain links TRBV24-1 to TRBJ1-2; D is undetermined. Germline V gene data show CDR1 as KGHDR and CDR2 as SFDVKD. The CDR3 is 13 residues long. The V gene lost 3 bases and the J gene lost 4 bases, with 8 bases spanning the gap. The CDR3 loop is CATSDEGAYGYTF. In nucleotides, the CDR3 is TGTGCCACCAGTGATGAGGGTGCCTATGGCTACACCTTC.

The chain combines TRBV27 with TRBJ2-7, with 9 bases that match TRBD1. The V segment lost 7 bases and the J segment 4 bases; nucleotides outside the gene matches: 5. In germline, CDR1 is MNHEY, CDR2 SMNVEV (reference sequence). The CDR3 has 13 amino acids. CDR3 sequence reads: CASNRQGEYEQYF. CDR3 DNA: TGTGCCAGCAATCGACAGGGGGAGTACGAGCAGTACTTC.

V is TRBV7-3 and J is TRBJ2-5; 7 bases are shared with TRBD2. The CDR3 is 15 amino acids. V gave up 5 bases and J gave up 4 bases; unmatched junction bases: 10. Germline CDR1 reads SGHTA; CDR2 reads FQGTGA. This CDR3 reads CASSLGRGRGETQYF. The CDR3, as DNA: TGTGCCAGCAGCCTAGGGAGGGGCCGCGGAGAGACCCAGTACTTC.